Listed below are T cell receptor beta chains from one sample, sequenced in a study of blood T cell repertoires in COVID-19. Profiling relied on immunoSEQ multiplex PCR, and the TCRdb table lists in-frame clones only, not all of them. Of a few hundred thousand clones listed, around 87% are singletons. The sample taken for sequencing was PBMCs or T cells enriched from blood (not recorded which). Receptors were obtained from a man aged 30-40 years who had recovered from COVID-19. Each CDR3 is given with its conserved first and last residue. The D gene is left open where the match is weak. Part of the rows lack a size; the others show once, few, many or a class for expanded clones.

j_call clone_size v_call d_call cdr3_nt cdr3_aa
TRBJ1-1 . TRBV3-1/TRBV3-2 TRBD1 TGTGCCAGCAGCTTCCGGGACAGGGGCTACACTGAAGCTTTCTTT CASSFRDRGYTEAFF
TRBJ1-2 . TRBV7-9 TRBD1 TGTGCCAGCAGCTTAGCCCAGGGGGCCTATGGCTACACCTTC CASSLAQGAYGYTF
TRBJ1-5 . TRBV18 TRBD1 TGTGCCAGCTCACCAACGACAGGGGGTGATCAGCCCCAGCATTTT CASSPTTGGDQPQHF
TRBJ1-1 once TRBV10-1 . TGCGCCAGCAGTGATCTTGAGGTCGTAAGGAAGAACACTGAAGCTTTCTTT CASSDLEVVRKNTEAFF
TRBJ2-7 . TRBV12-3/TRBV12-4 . TGTGCCAGCACCCAAGGGGGAGAGCAGTACTTC CASTQGGEQYF
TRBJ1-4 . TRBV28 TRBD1 TGTGCCAGCAGCGCGGCCTCCGGGACAGGGGTCACTAATGAAAAACTGTTTTTT CASSAASGTGVTNEKLFF
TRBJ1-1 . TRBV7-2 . TGTGCCAGCAGCTCCCAGTTATCCACTGAAGCTTTCTTT CASSSQLSTEAFF
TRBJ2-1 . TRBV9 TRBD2 TGTGCCAGCAGCGTGGGGACTAGCGTCAACTACAATGAGCAGTTCTTC CASSVGTSVNYNEQFF
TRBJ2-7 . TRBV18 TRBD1 TGTGCCAGCTCACCTAGACAGGGGACGGCCTACGAGCAGTACTTC CASSPRQGTAYEQYF
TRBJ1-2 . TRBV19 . TGTGCCGGCTCCGGGGGGACCGAAAACTATGGCTACACCTTC CAGSGGTENYGYTF
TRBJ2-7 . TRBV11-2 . TGTGCCAGCAGCTTCAACAGTTTATCCTACGAGCAGTACTTC CASSFNSLSYEQYF
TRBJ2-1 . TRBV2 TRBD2 TGTGCCAGCAGGGACAAAAAGCGGGGGGGAGCGAATGAGCAGTTCTTC CASRDKKRGGANEQFF
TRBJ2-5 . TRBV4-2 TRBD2 TGTGCCAGCAGCCAAGGAACCGCGGGGGGGCGGGGCCAAGAGACCCAGTACTTC CASSQGTAGGRGQETQYF
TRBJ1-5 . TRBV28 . TGTGCCAGCACATCAGGCCCGCTCAATCAGCCCCAGCATTTT CASTSGPLNQPQHF
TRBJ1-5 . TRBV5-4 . TGTGCCAGCAGCTTTAGGGTGGAGGGACTCCCCGCCGAAGCCCAGCATTTT CASSFRVEGLPAEAQHF
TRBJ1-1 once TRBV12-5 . TGTGCTAGTGGTTTGGCACGGGTGGCAGGGCACACTGAAGCTTTCTTT CASGLARVAGHTEAFF
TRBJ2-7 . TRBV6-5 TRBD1 TGTGCCAGCAAAATGTCAGGGGGCTTCTCCTACGAGCAGTACTTC CASKMSGGFSYEQYF